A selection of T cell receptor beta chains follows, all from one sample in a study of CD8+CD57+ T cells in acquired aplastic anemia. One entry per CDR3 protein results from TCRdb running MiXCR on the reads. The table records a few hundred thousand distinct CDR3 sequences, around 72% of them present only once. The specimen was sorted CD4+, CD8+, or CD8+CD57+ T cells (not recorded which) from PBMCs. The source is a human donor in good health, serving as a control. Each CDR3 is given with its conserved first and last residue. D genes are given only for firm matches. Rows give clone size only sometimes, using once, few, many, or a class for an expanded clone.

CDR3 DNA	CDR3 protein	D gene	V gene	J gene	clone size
TGCGCCAGCTCCGAGGGGGGGAAGGGGGCCGAGCAGTACTTC	CASSEGGKGAEQYF	NA	TRBV5-1	TRBJ2-7	NA
TGTGCCAGCAGTCCCGACAGGGGGCTCACCGGGGAGCTGTTTTTT	CASSPDRGLTGELFF	TRBD1	TRBV7-7	TRBJ2-2	many
TGTGCCAGCACCCTGGGGACGTTCGGAAACACCATATATTTT	CASTLGTFGNTIYF	NA	TRBV6-5	TRBJ1-3	many
TGTGCCAGCAGTGCCGTTGGGACAGGGGACTACGAGCAGTACTTC	CASSAVGTGDYEQYF	TRBD1	TRBV28	TRBJ2-7	many
TGTGCCTGGAGTCCCGGATCAGTCCAAGAGACCCAGTACTTC	CAWSPGSVQETQYF	NA	TRBV30	TRBJ2-5	NA
TGTGCCAGCAGCTTTATGCGGACGGAACTCTATGGCTACACCTTC	CASSFMRTELYGYTF	NA	TRBV5-6	TRBJ1-2	NA
TGTGCCAGCAGCTTTAACCAGGAGTCAGCGGTTCGCTTCTTC	CASSFNQESAVRFF	NA	TRBV7-9	TRBJ1-2	NA
TGTGCCAGCAGCGAACAAACACGGAGCTTAGGAGAGACCCAGTACTTC	CASSEQTRSLGETQYF	NA	TRBV9	TRBJ2-5	NA
TGTGCCAGCAGCCCGCCGACAGGGCAGCCCCAGCATTTT	CASSPPTGQPQHF	TRBD1	TRBV5-6	TRBJ1-5	many
TGTGCCAGCAGCCCGGGCGACACGCAGGATTCACCCCTCGCTTTCTTT	CASSPGDTQDSPLAFF	NA	TRBV7-3	TRBJ1-1	NA
TGTGCCAGTAGTACCGGGACAGGGGTAGCCGAGCAGTACTTC	CASSTGTGVAEQYF	TRBD1	TRBV19	TRBJ2-7	many
TGCAGTGCTAATGGTCCGGGGGAAGAGCAGTACTTC	CSANGPGEEQYF	NA	TRBV20-1	TRBJ2-7	NA
TGTGCCAAGATCGGACCCGACAGGTACTCTGGGGCCAACGTCCTGACTTTC	CAKIGPDRYSGANVLTF	NA	TRBV12-3/TRBV12-4	TRBJ2-6	NA
TGTGCCAGCAGCGGGCGGACAGGGGCGGGCGGGCAGTTGTTTTTC	CASSGRTGAGGQLFF	TRBD1	TRBV9	TRBJ2-2	NA
TGTGCCAGCCGGGTAGCGGGGGACAATCAAGAGACCCAGTACTTC	CASRVAGDNQETQYF	TRBD2	TRBV2	TRBJ2-5	few
TGTGCCAGCAGAGTAGGGGGCTCTGGAAACACCGTATACTTT	CASRVGGSGNTVYF	TRBD1	TRBV7-2	TRBJ1-3	NA
TGTGCCATCAGTTTCCCCCCGGGTTCGACCGAGAGGGGAGAGACCCAGTACTTC	CAISFPPGSTERGETQYF	NA	TRBV7-7	TRBJ2-5	NA
TGTGCCAGCAGCCATTTCGGTCACCCATTCGATAACTATGGCTACACCTTC	CASSHFGHPFDNYGYTF	NA	TRBV3-2	TRBJ1-2	few
TGTGCCAGCAGCGCCCAACACCGTTTAGGGGGCACTGAAGCTTTCTTT	CASSAQHRLGGTEAFF	NA	TRBV9	TRBJ1-1	NA
TGCGCCAGCAGCAGAGATGGTCCAGGCCCGAACACTGAAGCTTTCTTT	CASSRDGPGPNTEAFF	NA	TRBV4-3	TRBJ1-1	NA
TGCGCCAACAGTGAACGCCGGAGGCAGGGCTCGGATGGCAATCAGCCCCAGCATTTT	CANSERRRQGSDGNQPQHF	NA	TRBV4-3	TRBJ1-5	NA
TGTGCCAGCAAGCGAGGGACAGCTAGCACAGATACGCAGTATTTT	CASKRGTASTDTQYF	TRBD1	TRBV2	TRBJ2-3	many
TGCAGCAGGAGTGCTGGTGGGGAGACCCAGTACTTC	CSRSAGGETQYF	NA	TRBV4-3	TRBJ2-5	NA
TGTGCCAGCAGCGCAGGGCCGGGGCAGGGCGTTCACCCCTTC	CASSAGPGQGVHPF	NA	TRBV7-4	TRBJ2-7	NA
TGTGCCAGCAGTCCTGACAGAGGGTATAATTCACCCCCCCACTTT	CASSPDRGYNSPPHF	NA	TRBV2	TRBJ1-6	NA
TGCAGTGCTAACAGGGACACTGAAGTCTTC	CSANRDTEVF	NA	TRBV20-1	TRBJ2-1	NA
TGTGCCAGGGGTGGCGCCAGGGCCTACGAGCAGTACTTC	CARGGARAYEQYF	NA	TRBV2	TRBJ2-7	NA
TGTGCCAGCAGTCCAGGGACAGGGGGCGATAAACTGTTTTTT	CASSPGTGGDKLFF	TRBD1	TRBV12-3/TRBV12-4	TRBJ1-4	many
TGCGCCAGCAGCTTTATGACAGGGCCGGAGACCCAGTACTTC	CASSFMTGPETQYF	TRBD1	TRBV5-1	TRBJ2-5	many
TGCGCCAGCAGCTTCGACAGGGACTATGGTAGAGGGCTCAGGGCTAGTTATGGCTACACCTTC	CASSFDRDYGRGLRASYGYTF	TRBD1	TRBV5-1	TRBJ1-2	NA
TGTGCCAGCAGTTACTCCTGGGATTCAAACACTGAAGCTTTCTTT	CASSYSWDSNTEAFF	NA	TRBV6-5	TRBJ1-1	many
TGCGCCAGCAGCCCCCAGGCCTTAAGCTCCTACGAGCAGTACTTC	CASSPQALSSYEQYF	NA	TRBV5-1	TRBJ2-7	many
TGCAGTGCCCCACAGGGGGCGAGAAAAGGCTACACCTTC	CSAPQGARKGYTF	TRBD1	TRBV20-1	TRBJ1-2	many
TGTGCCAGCAGCTTACGGGGTTTAGATGGCTACACCTTC	CASSLRGLDGYTF	NA	TRBV7-2	TRBJ1-2	few
TGCGCCAGCAGCCAGGGCCCCTATAATTCACCCCTCCACTTT	CASSQGPYNSPLHF	NA	TRBV4-1	TRBJ1-6	NA
TGCGCCAGCAGCCAGGGGATTTACAATGAGCAGTTCTTC	CASSQGIYNEQFF	NA	TRBV5-1	TRBJ2-1	once
TGTGCCAGTAGTATTTTCAGGGGGGGGGACACCGGGGAGCTGTTTTTT	CASSIFRGGDTGELFF	NA	TRBV19	TRBJ2-2	many
TGCGCCAGCAGCCCAAGGGCCGGACACAATTCACCCCTCCACTTT	CASSPRAGHNSPLHF	NA	TRBV7-8	TRBJ1-6	NA
TGTGCCAGCAGCCTAGGGCAGCCGGGGGGGGAGCAGTGCTTC	CASSLGQPGGEQCF	TRBD2	TRBV7-9	TRBJ2-7	NA
TGTGCCAGCTCACCCGACTTTTCGGGGGGCCGTCTCTCCTACGAGCAGTACTTC	CASSPDFSGGRLSYEQYF	NA	TRBV18	TRBJ2-7	NA
TGCGCCAGCAGCGCGGCAGGGGGGGGGTGTGAAGCTTTCTTT	CASSAAGGGCEAFF	TRBD1	TRBV5-1	TRBJ1-1	once
TGTGCCAGCAGCCCCCGGACAGTATCTGGAAACACCATATATTTT	CASSPRTVSGNTIYF	NA	TRBV5-6	TRBJ1-3	NA
TGCGCCAGCAGCCATATCGCGGGGGGAGGAACCGGGGAGCTGTTTTTT	CASSHIAGGGTGELFF	TRBD2	TRBV5-1	TRBJ2-2	many
TGTGCCAGCAGCCTCGACGGAAGCCGCAACGCGCAGTACTTC	CASSLDGSRNAQYF	NA	TRBV2	TRBJ2-7	NA
TGTGCCAGCAGCTTGGCTTCCGGTCCGCGTTACGAGCAGTACTTC	CASSLASGPRYEQYF	NA	TRBV9	TRBJ2-7	NA